The rows below give T cell receptor beta chains drawn from one sample of a study of blood T cells in healthy people across ages. One entry per CDR3 protein results from TCRdb running MiXCR on the 5' RACE reads. The data hold some 1.5 million distinct CDR3 sequences, with roughly 30% observed a single time. Sequenced material: blood. The source is a woman in her thirties in good health. Each CDR3 is given with its conserved first and last residue. A D gene is named only where the DNA matches it firmly. The size of a clone is reported for some rows only, either as once, few or many, or as a class for expanded clones.

V gene	D gene	J gene	clone size	CDR3 protein	CDR3 DNA
TRBV7-9	NA	TRBJ1-4	few	CASSLASLGVGEKLFF	TGTGCCAGCAGCTTAGCTTCTCTCGGGGTTGGTGAAAAACTGTTTTTT
TRBV15	NA	TRBJ1-5	NA	CATSRGKGPPLRPRHF	TGTGCCACCAGCAGAGGAAAAGGGCCGCCCTTGAGGCCCCGGCATTTT
TRBV12-3/TRBV12-4	TRBD1	TRBJ1-5	NA	CAGSTHRGGQPQHF	TGTGCCGGCAGCACGCACAGGGGAGGGCAGCCCCAGCATTTT
TRBV7-2	TRBD2	TRBJ2-3	NA	CASSSPRGTTTLSTDTQYF	TGTGCCAGCAGCTCCCCACGGGGGACTACCACCTTAAGCACAGATACGCAGTATTTT
TRBV9	NA	TRBJ2-7	many	CASSVALSPAYEQYF	TGTGCCAGCAGCGTAGCCTTATCCCCAGCTTACGAGCAGTACTTC
TRBV5-1	TRBD2	TRBJ2-5	NA	CASSQNSGTSGGETQYF	TGCGCCAGCAGCCAAAACTCCGGGACTAGCGGCGGGGAGACCCAGTACTTC
TRBV28	TRBD1	TRBJ1-1	NA	CASSTNRGRTEAFF	TGTGCCAGCAGTACCAACAGGGGGAGGACTGAAGCTTTCTTT
TRBV29-1	TRBD2	TRBJ2-1	many	CSVGSGSGGSSYNEQFF	TGCAGCGTTGGTAGCGGGAGTGGAGGCTCCTCCTACAATGAGCAGTTCTTC
TRBV5-1	NA	TRBJ2-3	few	CASSPFGSTDTQYF	TGCGCCAGCAGCCCATTCGGGAGCACAGATACGCAGTATTTT
TRBV5-1	TRBD1	TRBJ2-3	few	CASYTGTGPTDTQYF	TGCGCCAGCTATACCGGGACAGGGCCCACAGATACGCAGTATTTT
TRBV3-1	NA	TRBJ2-3	NA	CASSHGEGQYF	TGTGCCAGCAGCCATGGCGAGGGGCAGTATTTT
TRBV6-6	TRBD2	TRBJ2-1	NA	CASSQGLAGGEFF	TGTGCCAGCAGCCAAGGACTAGCGGGAGGGGAGTTCTTC
TRBV20-1	TRBD2	TRBJ2-3	NA	CSAPPPGGGASTDTQYF	TGCAGTGCCCCCCCCCCTGGCGGGGGGGCCAGCACAGATACGCAGTATTTT
TRBV5-4	NA	TRBJ2-2	NA	CASTKDNANTGELFF	TGTGCCAGCACCAAGGACAACGCGAACACCGGGGAGCTGTTTTTT
TRBV27	NA	TRBJ2-1	many	CASSLRGAYNEQFF	TGTGCCAGCAGTTTGCGGGGTGCCTACAATGAGCAGTTCTTC
TRBV9	NA	TRBJ2-1	many	CASIKGSEQFF	TGTGCCAGCATCAAAGGGAGCGAGCAGTTCTTC
TRBV7-9	TRBD1	TRBJ2-1	few	CASSRTGKIDEQFF	TGTGCCAGCAGCAGGACAGGGAAGATCGATGAGCAGTTCTTC
TRBV10-3	NA	TRBJ2-3	NA	CAINPGTDTQYF	TGTGCCATCAACCCTGGCACAGATACGCAGTATTTT
TRBV3-1	TRBD1	TRBJ2-1	NA	CASSYYRGTYNEQFF	TGTGCCAGCAGCTATTACAGGGGGACCTACAATGAGCAGTTCTTC
TRBV5-6	NA	TRBJ1-4	NA	CASSLWGAREKLFF	TGTGCCAGCAGCTTGTGGGGCGCGAGGGAAAAACTGTTTTTT
TRBV12-3/TRBV12-4	NA	TRBJ1-2	NA	CASSFNPLGCTF	TGTGCCAGCAGTTTTAATCCGCTGGGCTGCACCTTC
TRBV3-1	NA	TRBJ2-7	few	CASSQDSRAPWTYEQYF	TGTGCCAGCAGCCAAGATAGTCGGGCTCCGTGGACCTACGAGCAGTACTTC
TRBV5-1	TRBD1	TRBJ1-2	many	CASSLSAGGGYTF	TGCGCCAGCAGCTTATCGGCAGGGGGCGGCTACACCTTC
TRBV5-5	TRBD2	TRBJ2-1	few	CASSRTGLTSGDNEQFF	TGTGCCAGCAGTCGGACAGGGCTGACTAGCGGGGATAATGAGCAGTTCTTC
TRBV20-1	NA	TRBJ2-7	once	CSASLVGEQYF	TGCAGTGCTTCACTAGTGGGTGAGCAGTACTTC
TRBV28	TRBD2	TRBJ2-3	NA	CASSRSGASADTQYF	TGTGCCAGCAGCCGGAGCGGGGCTAGCGCAGATACGCAGTATTTT
TRBV12-5	TRBD1	TRBJ2-2	NA	CASGFLGQGDTGERFF	TGTGCTAGTGGTTTCCTGGGACAGGGGGATACCGGGGAGCGGTTTTTT
TRBV6-1	NA	TRBJ2-7	NA	CANNGARGRFYEQYF	TGTGCCAACAATGGTGCGAGGGGAAGGTTCTATGAGCAGTACTTC
TRBV6-5	NA	TRBJ1-2	many	CASSYGQAAGYTF	TGTGCCAGCAGTTATGGGCAGGCTGCGGGCTACACCTTC
TRBV20-1	TRBD2	TRBJ2-3	once	CSARAASGSPDTRYF	TGCAGTGCCCGAGCGGCTAGCGGGAGCCCAGATACGCGGTATTTT
TRBV3-1	TRBD1	TRBJ1-6	NA	CASSQLDRESSPPHF	TGTGCCAGCAGCCAACTGGACAGGGAGAGTTCACCCCCCCACTTT
TRBV4-2	TRBD2	TRBJ2-3	NA	CASSQEGLAGLATQYF	TGTGCCAGCAGCCAAGAGGGACTAGCGGGGCTAGCTACGCAGTATTTT
TRBV5-5	NA	TRBJ1-1	few	CASSLMPATGTEAFF	TGTGCCAGCAGCTTGATGCCGGCGACGGGGACTGAAGCTTTCTTT
TRBV5-1	TRBD2	TRBJ2-3	NA	CASSYPIGRGGTDTQYF	TGCGCCAGCAGCTACCCCATCGGACGGGGGGGGACAGATACGCAGTATTTT
TRBV25-1	NA	TRBJ1-1	NA	CASSAGRGRAFF	TGTGCCAGCAGTGCTGGACGGGGTAGGGCTTTCTTT
TRBV9	TRBD1	TRBJ1-5	NA	CATPGQKLGNSNQPQHF	TGTGCCACCCCGGGACAGAAGCTTGGGAATAGCAATCAGCCCCAGCATTTT
TRBV12-5	NA	TRBJ1-3	few	CASKDPGNTIYF	TGTGCTAGTAAGGACCCTGGAAACACCATATATTTT
TRBV6-6	TRBD2	TRBJ2-5	NA	CASCHSGGQGETQYF	TGTGCCAGCTGTCATAGCGGGGGGCAGGGAGAGACCCAGTACTTC
TRBV12-3/TRBV12-4	NA	TRBJ2-1	NA	CASSASGTYYNEQFF	TGTGCCAGCAGTGCCTCCGGGACCTACTACAATGAGCAGTTCTTC
TRBV5-1	TRBD1	TRBJ2-5	many	CASSLSPTGQQETQYF	TGCGCCAGCAGCCTATCTCCGACAGGGCAACAAGAGACCCAGTACTTC